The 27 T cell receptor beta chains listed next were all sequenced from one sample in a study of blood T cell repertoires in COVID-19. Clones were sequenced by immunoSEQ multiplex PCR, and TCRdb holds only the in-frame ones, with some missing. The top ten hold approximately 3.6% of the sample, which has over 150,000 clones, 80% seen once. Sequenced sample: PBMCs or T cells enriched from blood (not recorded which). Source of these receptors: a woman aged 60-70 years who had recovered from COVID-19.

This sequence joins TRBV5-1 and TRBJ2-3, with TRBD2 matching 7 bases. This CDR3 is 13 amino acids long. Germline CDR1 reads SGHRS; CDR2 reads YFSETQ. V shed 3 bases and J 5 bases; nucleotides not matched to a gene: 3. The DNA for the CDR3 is TGCGCCAGCAGCTCTCCGGGGGGAGATACGCAGTATTTT. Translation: CASSSPGGDTQYF.

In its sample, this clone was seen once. The CDR3 bases are TGTGCCAGCAGCCCTAAAGCGGGGGGGAAATACAATGAGCAGTTCTTC. Protein sequence: CASSPKAGGKYNEQFF. This chain joins TRBV16 and TRBJ2-1; 10 bases map to TRBD2. CDR1 is KGHSY, CDR2 FQNENV, per germline. The CDR3 covers 16 residues. With V trimmed by 4 bases and J by 4 bases, 7 bases remained unmatched.

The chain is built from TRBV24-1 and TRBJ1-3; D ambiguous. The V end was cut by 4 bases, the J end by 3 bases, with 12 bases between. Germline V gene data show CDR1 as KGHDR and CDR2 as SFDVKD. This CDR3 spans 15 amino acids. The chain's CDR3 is CATSDHRGLGNTIYF. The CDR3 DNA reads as TGTGCCACCAGTGACCATCGTGGGCTTGGAAACACCATATATTTT.

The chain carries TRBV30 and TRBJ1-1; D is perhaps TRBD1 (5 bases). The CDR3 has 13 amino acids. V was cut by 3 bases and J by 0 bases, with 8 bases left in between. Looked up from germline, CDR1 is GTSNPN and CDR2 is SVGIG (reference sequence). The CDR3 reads CAWRAGLNTEAFF. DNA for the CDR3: TGTGCCTGGAGAGCAGGGTTGAACACTGAAGCTTTCTTT.

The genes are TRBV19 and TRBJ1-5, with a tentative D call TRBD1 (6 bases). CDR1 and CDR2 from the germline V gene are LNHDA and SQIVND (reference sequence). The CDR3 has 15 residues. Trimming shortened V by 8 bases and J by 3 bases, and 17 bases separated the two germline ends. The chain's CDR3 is CASLTRDTVNQPQHF. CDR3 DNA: TGTGCCAGTCTTACCCGGGACACGGTCAATCAGCCCCAGCATTTT.

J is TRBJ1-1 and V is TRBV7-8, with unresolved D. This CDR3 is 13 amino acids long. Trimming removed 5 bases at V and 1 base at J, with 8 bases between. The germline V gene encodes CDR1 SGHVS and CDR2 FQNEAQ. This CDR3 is CASSPRQNTEAFF. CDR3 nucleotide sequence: TGTGCCAGCAGCCCCCGACAGAACACTGAAGCTTTCTTT.

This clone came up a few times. Written as DNA, the CDR3 is TGTGCCAGTAGAGTTAGCGGGGCCGGACACGAGCAGTACTTC. Translating it yields CASRVSGAGHEQYF. The rearrangement uses TRBV19 and TRBJ2-7; TRBD2 agrees at 8 bases. V lost 6 bases and J lost 5; bases outside the gene matches: 9. The CDR3 loop spans 14 amino acids. In germline, CDR1 is LNHDA, CDR2 SQIVND (reference sequence).

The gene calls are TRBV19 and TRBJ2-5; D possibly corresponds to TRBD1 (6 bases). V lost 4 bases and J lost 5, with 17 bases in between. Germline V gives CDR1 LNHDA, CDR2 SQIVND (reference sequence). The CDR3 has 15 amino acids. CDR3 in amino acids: CASSRKQGPGETQYF. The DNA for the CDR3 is TGTGCCAGTAGTAGGAAACAGGGTCCTGGGGAGACCCAGTACTTC.

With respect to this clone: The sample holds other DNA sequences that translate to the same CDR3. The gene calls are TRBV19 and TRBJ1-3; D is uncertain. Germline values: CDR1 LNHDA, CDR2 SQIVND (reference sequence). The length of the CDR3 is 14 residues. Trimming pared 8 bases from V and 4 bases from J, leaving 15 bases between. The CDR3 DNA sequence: TGTGCCAGTGGTCCCCTAGGATCCGGAAACACCATATATTTT. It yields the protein CASGPLGSGNTIYF.

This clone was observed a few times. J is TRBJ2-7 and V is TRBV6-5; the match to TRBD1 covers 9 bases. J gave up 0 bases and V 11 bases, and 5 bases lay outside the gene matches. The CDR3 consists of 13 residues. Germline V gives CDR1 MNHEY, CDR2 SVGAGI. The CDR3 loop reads CAGGDRDSYEQYF. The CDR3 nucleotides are TGTGCCGGGGGGGACAGGGACTCCTACGAGCAGTACTTC.

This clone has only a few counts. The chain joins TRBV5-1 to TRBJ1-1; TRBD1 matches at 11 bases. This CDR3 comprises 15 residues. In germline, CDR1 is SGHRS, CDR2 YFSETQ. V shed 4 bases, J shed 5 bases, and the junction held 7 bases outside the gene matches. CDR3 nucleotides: TGCGCCAGCAGCCAGGACAGGGGGCGAGGGACTGAAGCTTTCTTT. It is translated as CASSQDRGRGTEAFF.

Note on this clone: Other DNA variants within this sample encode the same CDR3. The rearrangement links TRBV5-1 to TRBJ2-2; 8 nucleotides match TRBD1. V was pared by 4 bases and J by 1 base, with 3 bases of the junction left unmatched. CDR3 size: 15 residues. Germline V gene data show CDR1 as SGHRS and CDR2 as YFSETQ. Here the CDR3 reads CASSGGTGNTGELFF. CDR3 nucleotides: TGCGCCAGCAGCGGAGGGACAGGGAACACCGGGGAGCTGTTTTTT.

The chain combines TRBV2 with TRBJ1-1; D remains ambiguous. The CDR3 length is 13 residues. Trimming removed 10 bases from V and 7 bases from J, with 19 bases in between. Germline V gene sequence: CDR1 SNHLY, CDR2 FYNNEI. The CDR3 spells CATLGRPYSEAFF. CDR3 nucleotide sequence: TGTGCCACACTAGGCCGGCCTTACAGTGAAGCTTTCTTT.

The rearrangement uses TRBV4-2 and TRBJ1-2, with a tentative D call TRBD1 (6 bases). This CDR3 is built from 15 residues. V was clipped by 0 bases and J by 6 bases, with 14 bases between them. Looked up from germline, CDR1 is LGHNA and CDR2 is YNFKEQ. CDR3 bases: TGTGCCAGCAGCCAAGATCGAGGACAGCTTCATGGCTACACCTTC. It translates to CASSQDRGQLHGYTF.

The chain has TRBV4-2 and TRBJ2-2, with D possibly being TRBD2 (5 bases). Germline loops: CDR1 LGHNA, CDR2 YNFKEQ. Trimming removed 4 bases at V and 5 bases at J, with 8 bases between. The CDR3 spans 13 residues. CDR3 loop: CASSRSGTGELFF. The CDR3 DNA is TGTGCCAGCAGCCGAAGCGGTACCGGGGAGCTGTTTTTT.

The CDR3 DNA follows: TGTGCCAGCAGTCGACAGGGGAAGGCGAACACTGAAGCTTTCTTT. It encodes CASSRQGKANTEAFF. This rearrangement joins TRBV2 to TRBJ1-1; 8 bases fit TRBD1. Germline assignment: CDR1 SNHLY and CDR2 FYNNEI. V trimming: 5 bases; J trimming: 1 base; junction bases outside the gene matches: 6. This CDR3 region has 15 residues.

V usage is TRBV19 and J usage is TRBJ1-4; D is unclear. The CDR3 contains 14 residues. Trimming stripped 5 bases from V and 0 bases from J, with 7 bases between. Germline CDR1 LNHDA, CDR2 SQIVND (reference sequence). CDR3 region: CASSFSATNEKLFF. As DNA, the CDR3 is TGTGCCAGTAGTTTTTCGGCAACTAATGAAAAACTGTTTTTT.

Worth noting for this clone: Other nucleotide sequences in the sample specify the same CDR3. The CDR3 DNA is TGTGCCAGCAGTTCAAACTATGGCTACACCTTC. Translated, it gives CASSSNYGYTF. The rearrangement links TRBV12-3 or TRBV12-4 to TRBJ1-2; D gene ambiguous. The CDR3 is 11 amino acids. V was trimmed by 4 bases and J by 2 bases, leaving 2 bases between them.

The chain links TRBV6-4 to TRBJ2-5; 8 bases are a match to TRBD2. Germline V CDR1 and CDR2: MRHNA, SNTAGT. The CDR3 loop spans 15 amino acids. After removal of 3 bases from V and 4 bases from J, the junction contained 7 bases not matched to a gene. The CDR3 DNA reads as TGTGCCAGCAGTGAAGACGGGGGGGCAGGAGAGACCCAGTACTTC. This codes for CASSEDGGAGETQYF.

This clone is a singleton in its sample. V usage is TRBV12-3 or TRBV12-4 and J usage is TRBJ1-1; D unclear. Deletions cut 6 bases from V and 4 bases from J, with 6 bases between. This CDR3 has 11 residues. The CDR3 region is CASREGTEAFF. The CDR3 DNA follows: TGTGCCAGCAGGGAGGGCACTGAAGCTTTCTTT.

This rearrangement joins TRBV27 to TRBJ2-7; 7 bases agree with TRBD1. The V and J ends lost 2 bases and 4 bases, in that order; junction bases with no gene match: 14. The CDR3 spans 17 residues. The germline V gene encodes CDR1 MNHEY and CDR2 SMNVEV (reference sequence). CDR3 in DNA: TGTGCCAGCAGTTTAATGATCGCCAGGGGGTCCACTTACGAGCAGTACTTC. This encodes CASSLMIARGSTYEQYF.

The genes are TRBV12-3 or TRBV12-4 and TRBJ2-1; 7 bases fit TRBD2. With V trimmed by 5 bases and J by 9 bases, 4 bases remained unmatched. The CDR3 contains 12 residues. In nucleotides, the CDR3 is TGTGCCAGCAGTCGAGCGGGGAGTGAGCAGTTCTTC. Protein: CASSRAGSEQFF.

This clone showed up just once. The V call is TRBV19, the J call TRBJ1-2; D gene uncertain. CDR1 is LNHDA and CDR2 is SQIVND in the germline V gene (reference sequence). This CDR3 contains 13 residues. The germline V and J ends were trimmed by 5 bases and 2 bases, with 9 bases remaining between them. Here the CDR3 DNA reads TGTGCCAGTAGTCCCTCTAGAAACTATGGCTACACCTTC. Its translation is CASSPSRNYGYTF.

The CDR3 sequence: CASSPTGVYSGYTF. As DNA, the CDR3 is TGTGCCAGCAGCCCGACAGGGGTATACTCTGGCTACACCTTC. The chain carries TRBV6-5 and TRBJ1-2, with 8 bases matching TRBD1. The CDR3 loop spans 14 amino acids. J gave up 7 bases and V 6 bases, and 10 bases lay outside the gene matches. The germline V gene encodes CDR1 MNHEY and CDR2 SVGAGI.

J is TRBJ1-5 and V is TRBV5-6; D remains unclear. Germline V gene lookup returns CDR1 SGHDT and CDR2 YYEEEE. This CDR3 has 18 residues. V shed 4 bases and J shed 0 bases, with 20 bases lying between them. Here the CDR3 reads CASSNLQEGYLSNQPQHF. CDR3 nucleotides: TGTGCCAGCAGCAACCTCCAGGAGGGATACCTTAGCAATCAGCCCCAGCATTTT.

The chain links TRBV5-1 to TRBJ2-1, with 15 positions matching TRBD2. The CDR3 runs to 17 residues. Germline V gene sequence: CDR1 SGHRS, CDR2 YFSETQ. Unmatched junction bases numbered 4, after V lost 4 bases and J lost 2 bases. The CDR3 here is CASSPRTSGGAYNEQFF. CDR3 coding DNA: TGCGCCAGCAGCCCGAGGACTAGCGGGGGGGCCTACAATGAGCAGTTCTTC.

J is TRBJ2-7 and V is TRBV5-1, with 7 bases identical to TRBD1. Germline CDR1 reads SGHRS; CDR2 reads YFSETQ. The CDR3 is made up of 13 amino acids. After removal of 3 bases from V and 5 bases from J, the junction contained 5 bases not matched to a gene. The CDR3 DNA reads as TGCGCCAGCAGCTATAAGGGGGCTCACGAGCAGTACTTC. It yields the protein CASSYKGAHEQYF.